Shown below are 30 T cell receptor beta chains from a single sample sequenced in a study of shared clonotypes between healthy human individuals. The repertoire was sequenced with immunoSEQ multiplex PCR; TCRdb's copy has only in-frame clones and lacks some. The sample shows hundreds of thousands of clones, approximately 95% of them seen only once. The specimen was naive CD4+ T cells sorted from blood. Indicated subset: CD45RA+ positively selected. These receptor sequences come from a woman in her thirties in good health.

Here the CDR3 DNA reads TGTGCCAGCAGCTTGTCTCTAGCGGAAAACACCGGGGAGCTGTTTTTT. It yields the protein CASSLSLAENTGELFF. V usage is TRBV5-4 and J usage is TRBJ2-2; 7 positions agree with TRBD2. Germline V gene lookup returns CDR1 SGHNT and CDR2 YYREEE (reference sequence). With V trimmed by 1 base and J by 2 bases, 5 bases remained unmatched. CDR3 length: 16 amino acids.

The rearrangement uses TRBV6-5 and TRBJ2-2; TRBD2 agrees at 12 bases. The V gene's germline CDR1 is MNHEY and CDR2 SVGAGI. This CDR3 contains 16 residues. V lost 0 bases and J lost 5; bases outside the gene matches: 1. In DNA form, the CDR3 reads TGTGCCAGCAGTTACTCGACTAGCGGGAGTACCGGGGAGCTGTTTTTT. Protein product: CASSYSTSGSTGELFF.

Remarks on this clone: Other DNA sequences in this sample translate to the same CDR3. The J gene is TRBJ1-1, the V gene TRBV5-1; D remains ambiguous. V shed 2 bases and J shed 0 bases, with 5 bases lying between them. Germline V gene data show CDR1 as SGHRS and CDR2 as YFSETQ. This CDR3 spans 13 amino acids. CDR3 protein: CASSLSVNTEAFF. The CDR3 region has the DNA TGCGCCAGCAGCTTATCGGTGAACACTGAAGCTTTCTTT.

Of note for this clone: The same CDR3 also results from other DNA sequences found in this sample. The J gene is TRBJ2-1, the V gene TRBV28; 12 nucleotides align to TRBD2. Germline V gene lookup returns CDR1 MDHEN and CDR2 SYDVKM. The J segment lost 5 bases and the V segment lost 3 bases, leaving 2 bases of the junction unmatched. The CDR3 has 15 amino acids. CDR3 loop: CASSFGLAGNNEQFF. The DNA of the CDR3 is TGTGCCAGCAGTTTTGGACTAGCGGGGAACAATGAGCAGTTCTTC.

The J gene is TRBJ2-5, the V gene TRBV7-9; D call uncertain. Matching the DNA end better, TRBJ2-7 makes the J call doubtful. CDR1 is SEHNR, CDR2 FQNEAQ, per germline (reference sequence). CDR3 length: 12 amino acids. DNA for the CDR3: TGTGCCAGCAGCTTAGATTGGGGCGAGCAGTACTTC. This sequence encodes CASSLDWGEQYF.

The rearrangement joins TRBV1 to TRBJ2-7; the table's TRBD1 call for D was not verified on the DNA. TRBV1 represents a pseudogene. The CDR3 is 13 amino acids. CDR3 sequence: CTSSPCVSYEQYF. The CDR3 DNA is TGCACCAGCAGCCCCTGTGTCAGCTACGAGCAGTACTTC.

The V call is TRBV7-3, the J call TRBJ1-1; tentatively, D is TRBD1 (5 bases). The CDR3 covers 14 residues. Trimming took off 4 bases at V and 6 bases at J, with 15 bases between the two ends. Germline V gene lookup returns CDR1 SGHTA and CDR2 FQGTGA. The CDR3 loop is CASSYGHGIAEAFF. The CDR3 DNA reads TGTGCCAGCAGCTACGGACATGGGATCGCTGAAGCTTTCTTT.

The chain is built from TRBV2 and TRBJ2-1, with a possible D match to TRBD2 (5 bases). V shed 5 bases and J shed 2 bases, with 7 bases lying between them. The CDR3 runs 13 residues. Germline assignment: CDR1 SNHLY and CDR2 FYNNEI. CDR3 protein: CASSRGTYNEQFF. CDR3 sequence (DNA): TGTGCCAGCAGTCGAGGGACCTACAATGAGCAGTTCTTC.

This clone was observed a single time. The V and J genes are TRBV6-5 and TRBJ2-7; TRBD2 agrees at 8 bases. This CDR3 has 13 amino acids. V trimming: 4 bases; J trimming: 6 bases; junction bases outside the gene matches: 5. The V gene's germline CDR1 is MNHEY and CDR2 SVGAGI. As DNA, the CDR3 is TGTGCCAGCAGTTTCGGGACTAGTGTCGAGCAGTACTTC. It codes for CASSFGTSVEQYF.

The V gene is TRBV27, the J gene TRBJ2-1, with D unresolved. V gave up 5 bases and J gave up 1 base, with 9 bases separating them. From germline, CDR1 is MNHEY and CDR2 SMNVEV (reference sequence). The CDR3 contains 14 residues. The CDR3 spells CASSRSPSYNEQFF. The CDR3 nucleotides are TGTGCCAGCAGTCGAAGTCCTTCCTACAATGAGCAGTTCTTC.

The count of this clone is one. The chain employs TRBV19 and TRBJ2-7; 11 bases match TRBD2. Trimming took 5 bases from V and 2 from J; bases not matched to a gene: 8. The CDR3 is 16 residues long. The V gene's germline CDR1 is LNHDA and CDR2 SQIVND (reference sequence). The CDR3 DNA is TGTGCCAGTAGTGAGGGACTAGCGGAGCCTGCCTACGAGCAGTACTTC. It specifies CASSEGLAEPAYEQYF.

This chain joins TRBV27 and TRBJ2-6; D unresolved. V shed 2 bases and J shed 2 bases, with 4 bases lying between them. From germline, CDR1 is MNHEY and CDR2 SMNVEV (reference sequence). The CDR3 spans 14 residues. Here the CDR3 DNA reads TGTGCCAGCAGTTTAGGTCCTGGGGCCAACGTCCTGACTTTC. Translated, it gives CASSLGPGANVLTF.

In its sample, this clone was seen once. This chain uses TRBV7-9 with TRBJ2-2; TRBD1 matches at 7 bases. Germline CDR1 and CDR2: SEHNR and FQNEAQ (reference sequence). The CDR3 has 15 amino acids. The junction had 9 bases not matched to a gene; V was cut back by 8 bases and J by 3 bases. CDR3 DNA sequence: TGTGCCAGCTCCTGGGGTGACAGGGACACCGGGGAGCTGTTTTTT. Its protein product is CASSWGDRDTGELFF.

J is TRBJ1-1 and V is TRBV6-4; a weak D match, TRBD1 (5 bases). This CDR3 region has 14 residues. Between the trimmed V and J ends, which lost 8 bases and 3 bases, there was a span of 16 bases. The germline V gene encodes CDR1 MRHNA and CDR2 SNTAGT. The DNA of the CDR3 is TGTGCCAGCCGGAGGACGGGGGGGGACACTGAAGCTTTCTTT. Amino acid sequence: CASRRTGGDTEAFF.

The chain carries TRBV7-3 and TRBJ1-2; the match to TRBD1 covers 8 bases. CDR1 SGHTA and CDR2 FQGTGA come from the germline V gene. This CDR3 is 16 amino acids long. Germline trimming cut 2 bases from V and 4 bases from J; bases unmatched to any gene: 9. The CDR3 sequence: CASSLAPSGGFYGYTF. The CDR3 region has the DNA TGTGCCAGCAGCTTAGCCCCCTCAGGGGGCTTCTATGGCTACACCTTC.

The rearrangement uses TRBV27 and TRBJ2-7, with D possibly being TRBD2 (5 bases). The V gene's germline CDR1 is MNHEY and CDR2 SMNVEV (reference sequence). With 7 bases removed from V and 6 bases from J, the gap between germline ends came to 16 bases. The CDR3 sequence is 13 residues long. The CDR3 DNA sequence: TGTGCCAGCAAACCAACGGGGTCCAGCGAGCAGTACTTC. It encodes CASKPTGSSEQYF.

The chain uses TRBV18 and TRBJ2-3; D ambiguous. V dropped 3 bases and J dropped 2 bases, with 15 bases sitting between them. CDR3 size: 16 residues. Germline V gene lookup returns CDR1 KGHSH and CDR2 LQKENI. The CDR3 protein is CASSPRVDQDTDTQYF. CDR3 DNA: TGTGCCAGCTCACCGCGCGTGGACCAGGACACAGATACGCAGTATTTT. Full variable domain (remainder filled in from reference TRBV18 and TRBJ2-3): NAGVMQNPRHLVRRRGQEARLRCSPMKGHSHVYWYRQLPEEGLKFMVYLQKENIIDESGMPKERFSAEFPKEGPSILRIQQVVRGDSAAYFCASSPRVDQDTDTQYFGPGTRLTVL.

This rearrangement joins TRBV5-8 to TRBJ1-5, with D possibly matching TRBD1 (5 bases). Germline V gene lookup returns CDR1 SGHTS and CDR2 YDEGEE. V gave up 4 bases and J gave up 0 bases, with 17 bases separating them. The length of the CDR3 is 17 residues. The CDR3 bases are TGTGCCAGCAGCACGAGGAGGGACTGGTATAGCAATCAGCCCCAGCATTTT. This codes for CASSTRRDWYSNQPQHF.

The J gene is TRBJ2-3, the V gene TRBV5-4; 9 nucleotides line up with TRBD2. Germline values: CDR1 SGHNT, CDR2 YYREEE (reference sequence). J gave up 1 base and V 1 base, and 4 bases lay outside the gene matches. This CDR3 has 16 residues. The CDR3 is CASSLLAGGGTDTQYF. The CDR3 DNA is TGTGCCAGCAGCTTGCTGGCGGGAGGGGGCACAGATACGCAGTATTTT.

The chain uses TRBV28 and TRBJ2-3; 8 bases agree with TRBD2. V was pared by 3 bases and J by 1 base, with 9 bases of the junction left unmatched. Germline loops: CDR1 MDHEN, CDR2 SYDVKM. The CDR3 has 17 residues. DNA for the CDR3: TGTGCCAGCAGTTTCGGCGGGAGGACTTTCGGCACAGATACGCAGTATTTT. Protein: CASSFGGRTFGTDTQYF.

V is TRBV7-9 and J is TRBJ2-1, with TRBD2 as a possible D gene (6 bases). Per the germline V gene, CDR1 is SEHNR and CDR2 is FQNEAQ (reference sequence). Deletions cut 1 base from V and 3 bases from J, with 10 bases between. CDR3 length: 15 amino acids. The CDR3 is CASSLGASDYNEQFF. In nucleotides, the CDR3 is TGTGCCAGCAGCTTAGGAGCTAGCGACTACAATGAGCAGTTCTTC.

This chain links TRBV5-1 with TRBJ2-1; 7 bases line up with TRBD1. The CDR3 has 14 residues. Trimming removed 2 bases from V and 14 bases from J; junction bases left unmatched: 13. Germline loops: CDR1 SGHRS, CDR2 YFSETQ. CDR3 residues: CASSLNLMTGSEFF. CDR3 bases: TGCGCCAGCAGCTTAAACCTTATGACAGGGTCCGAGTTCTTC.

The chain recombines TRBV11-1 with TRBJ2-5, with 10 positions matching TRBD1. Germline-derived CDR1 and CDR2 are SGHAT and FQDESV (reference sequence). The J segment lost 3 bases and the V segment lost 6 bases, leaving 7 bases of the junction unmatched. The CDR3 has 15 amino acids. CDR3: CASRLTGGRKETQYF. CDR3 coding DNA: TGTGCCAGCAGGCTGACAGGGGGCAGGAAAGAGACCCAGTACTTC.

The chain couples TRBV2 to TRBJ1-2; possible D gene TRBD1, 6 bases. Trimming left V 7 bases short and J 4 bases short, with 22 bases between. CDR1 SNHLY and CDR2 FYNNEI come from the germline V gene. The CDR3 has 16 residues. CDR3 in amino acids: CASTEYLGRGTYGYTF. CDR3 bases: TGTGCCAGCACCGAATACTTAGGCAGGGGAACCTATGGCTACACCTTC.

The CDR3 DNA follows: TGCAGTGCTAGGATCCACTACGAGCAGTACTTC. It is translated as CSARIHYEQYF. The chain uses TRBV20-1 and TRBJ2-7, with unresolved D. The CDR3 contains 11 residues. Per the germline V gene, CDR1 is DFQATT and CDR2 is SNEGSKA (reference sequence). Deletions cut 3 bases from V and 3 bases from J, with 6 bases between.

This clone was observed a few times. The chain couples TRBV7-9 to TRBJ2-7; the D call may be TRBD1 or TRBD2 (5 bases each). Trimming took 5 bases from V and 9 from J, leaving 14 bases between them. The CDR3 runs 12 residues. CDR1 and CDR2 from the germline V gene are SEHNR and FQNEAQ (reference sequence). This chain's CDR3 is CASSLGTTRQYF. CDR3 nucleotide sequence: TGTGCCAGCAGCCTAGGGACGACGCGGCAGTACTTC.

V usage is TRBV27 and J usage is TRBJ2-7, with 9 bases identical to TRBD1. V trimming: 4 bases; J trimming: 2 bases; junction bases outside the gene matches: 3. The length of the CDR3 is 14 residues. Germline CDR1 reads MNHEY; CDR2 reads SMNVEV (reference sequence). Here the CDR3 DNA reads TGTGCCAGCAGTTCCCGGACAGGGGCCTACGAGCAGTACTTC. Its translation is CASSSRTGAYEQYF.

This clone was seen a handful of times. V and J are TRBV29-1 and TRBJ1-2; tentatively, D is TRBD1 (5 bases). The CDR3 extends over 11 amino acids. Looked up from germline, CDR1 is SQVTM and CDR2 is ANQGSEA. V was trimmed by 7 bases and J by 8 bases, leaving 14 bases between them. CDR3 in amino acids: CSGRLGDGYTF. CDR3 in DNA: TGCAGCGGTAGACTAGGGGACGGCTACACCTTC.

This chain links TRBV18 with TRBJ1-5; D uncertain. CDR3 length: 13 amino acids. CDR1 is KGHSH and CDR2 is LQKENI in the germline V gene. Trimming shortened V by 3 bases and J by 7 bases, and 10 bases separated the two germline ends. The CDR3 spells CASSPDEFQPQHF. The CDR3 region has the DNA TGTGCCAGCTCACCGGACGAATTCCAGCCCCAGCATTTT. Together with reference TRBV18 and TRBJ1-5, the CDR3 gives the full variable domain: NAGVMQNPRHLVRRRGQEARLRCSPMKGHSHVYWYRQLPEEGLKFMVYLQKENIIDESGMPKERFSAEFPKEGPSILRIQQVVRGDSAAYFCASSPDEFQPQHFGDGTRLSIL.

This chain links TRBV5-1 with TRBJ2-7, with D perhaps matching TRBD2 (6 bases). Germline loops: CDR1 SGHRS, CDR2 YFSETQ. V was shortened by 4 bases and J by 0 bases, with 11 bases between the two germline ends. The CDR3 length is 14 residues. The CDR3 DNA reads TGCGCCAGCAGCCCTAGCGTGAGCTCCTACGAGCAGTACTTC. Its protein product is CASSPSVSSYEQYF.